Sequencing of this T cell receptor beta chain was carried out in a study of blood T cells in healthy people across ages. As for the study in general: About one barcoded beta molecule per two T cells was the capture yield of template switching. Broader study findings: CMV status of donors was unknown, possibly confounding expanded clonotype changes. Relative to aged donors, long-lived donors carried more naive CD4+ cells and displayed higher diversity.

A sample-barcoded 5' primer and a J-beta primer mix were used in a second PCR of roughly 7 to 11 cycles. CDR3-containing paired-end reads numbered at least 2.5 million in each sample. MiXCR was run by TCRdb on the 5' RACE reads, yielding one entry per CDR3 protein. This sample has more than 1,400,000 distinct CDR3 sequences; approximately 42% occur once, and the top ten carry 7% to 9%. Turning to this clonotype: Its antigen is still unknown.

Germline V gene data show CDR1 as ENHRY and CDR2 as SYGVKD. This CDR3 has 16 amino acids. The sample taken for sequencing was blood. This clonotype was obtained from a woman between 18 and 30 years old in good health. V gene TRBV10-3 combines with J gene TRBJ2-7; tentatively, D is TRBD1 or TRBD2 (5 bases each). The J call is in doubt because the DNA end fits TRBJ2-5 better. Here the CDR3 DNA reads TGTGCCATCAGTACCGGGGCAGGAGTAGTTTCGGAGACCCAGTACTTC. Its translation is CAISTGAGVVSETQYF.